A single sample is the source of the 8 T cell receptor beta chains below, sequenced in a study of beta chain features in type 1 diabetes (dated by TCRdb to 2017 to 2018). Overall study outcomes, separate from this receptor: In all four CD4+ subsets, TCRB CDR3 length was moderately but significantly shorter in type 1 diabetes patients.

The antigens of these receptors remain unknown. Receptor libraries were prepared by the immunoSEQ multiplex PCR assay. The entire isolated RNA was reverse transcribed using the High Capacity cDNA Reverse Transcription Kit, and thus expressed TCRB transcripts were sequenced. Entries here come from immuneACCESS through TCRdb and include only in-frame sequences with V and J called. Some clones fail to appear in such tables; in the studies checked, an unresolved V gene covers under half of the shortfall, and the cause of the remainder is unknown. The table for this sample lists approximately 27,000 clones; about 52% of them were counted only once. 0.25% to 0.35% of the sample is in the top ten clones. Sequences were obtained from stem cell memory CD4+ T cells from blood. The cell subset or site label on this specimen signifies: stem cell-like memory CD4+ T cells. Receptors originate from a man aged 25 to 40 with type 1 diabetes.

This clone was observed a few times. This chain joins TRBV6-5 and TRBJ1-5; no clear D. The CDR3 runs 13 residues. The germline V and J ends were trimmed by 5 bases and 6 bases, with 11 bases remaining between them. CDR1 is MNHEY and CDR2 is SVGAGI in the germline V gene. CDR3 DNA: TGTGCCAGCAGTATGACCCGGGGTCAGCCCCAGCATTTT. Translating gives CASSMTRGQPQHF.

This chain links TRBV4-1 with TRBJ2-5; 8 bases fit TRBD2. The CDR3 loop spans 15 amino acids. V lost 4 bases, J lost 1 base, and 5 bases stayed unmatched. The germline CDR1 and CDR2 sequences are MGHRA and YSYEKL. CDR3 bases: TGCGCCAGCAGCCTTCCCGGGGGGGGCCAAGAGACCCAGTACTTC. Its protein product is CASSLPGGGQETQYF.

This clone occurred a few times. The gene calls are TRBV6-1 and TRBJ1-5; TRBD1 matches at 10 bases. Germline assignment: CDR1 MNHNS and CDR2 SASEGT. The CDR3 totals 16 residues. With V trimmed by 2 bases and J by 7 bases, 8 bases remained unmatched. The CDR3 region is CASSEQGQGKRQPQHF. CDR3 DNA: TGTGCCAGCAGTGAACAGGGACAGGGGAAAAGGCAGCCCCAGCATTTT.

The CDR3: CASSLGGGVYNEQFF. Here the CDR3 DNA reads TGTGCCAGCAGCTTAGGCGGGGGGGTATACAATGAGCAGTTCTTC. This sequence joins TRBV7-9 and TRBJ2-1; TRBD2 agrees at 9 bases. The germline CDR1 and CDR2 sequences are SEHNR and FQNEAQ (reference sequence). This CDR3 is built from 15 residues. The trim removed 1 base at V and 4 bases at J, leaving 2 bases unmatched.

This clone came up a few times. The chain joins TRBV27 to TRBJ1-5; the match to TRBD1 covers 8 bases. CDR1 is MNHEY and CDR2 is SMNVEV in the germline V gene (reference sequence). CDR3 length: 15 amino acids. V lost 4 bases to trimming and J lost 2 bases; unmatched junction nucleotides: 4. CDR3 sequence reads: CASSSPGQGNQPQHF. The CDR3, as DNA: TGTGCCAGCAGTTCGCCGGGACAGGGCAATCAGCCCCAGCATTTT.

The V call is TRBV7-2, the J call TRBJ2-2; TRBD2 matches 14 bases. The trim removed 6 bases at V and 7 bases at J, leaving 16 bases unmatched. The CDR3 has 19 amino acids. Germline V lookup: CDR1 SGHTA, CDR2 FQGNSA. The CDR3 DNA sequence: TGTGCCAGCAGGTTCACACCGGGACTAGCGGGAGTGCGAGTCGGGGAGCTGTTTTTT. Protein sequence: CASRFTPGLAGVRVGELFF.

This chain links TRBV5-1 with TRBJ2-2, with D perhaps matching TRBD2 (6 bases). The CDR3 loop spans 15 amino acids. The germline CDR1 and CDR2 sequences are SGHRS and YFSETQ. V was pared by 7 bases and J by 2 bases, with 15 bases between. CDR3: CASRRDWTNTGELFF. The CDR3 DNA reads as TGCGCCAGCCGCCGGGACTGGACTAACACCGGGGAGCTGTTTTTT.

The genes are TRBV4-2 and TRBJ1-2, with 9 bases identical to TRBD1. Germline values: CDR1 LGHNA, CDR2 YNFKEQ. V was pared by 3 bases and J by 7 bases, with 6 bases of the junction left unmatched. This CDR3 contains 14 residues. The CDR3, as DNA: TGTGCCAGCAGCCAGGACAGGGGTTTGGGTGGCTACACCTTC. Translation gives CASSQDRGLGGYTF.